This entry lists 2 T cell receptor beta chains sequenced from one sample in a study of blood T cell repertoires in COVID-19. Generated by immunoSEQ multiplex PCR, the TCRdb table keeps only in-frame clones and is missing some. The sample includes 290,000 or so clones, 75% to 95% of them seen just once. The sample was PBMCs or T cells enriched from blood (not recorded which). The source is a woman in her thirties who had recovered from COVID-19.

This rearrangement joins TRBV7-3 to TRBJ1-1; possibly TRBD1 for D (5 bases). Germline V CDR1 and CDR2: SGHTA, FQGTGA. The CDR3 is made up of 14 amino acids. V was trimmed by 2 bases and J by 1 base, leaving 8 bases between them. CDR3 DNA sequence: TGTGCCAGCAGCTTAGACAGTTCGAACACTGAAGCTTTCTTT. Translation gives CASSLDSSNTEAFF.

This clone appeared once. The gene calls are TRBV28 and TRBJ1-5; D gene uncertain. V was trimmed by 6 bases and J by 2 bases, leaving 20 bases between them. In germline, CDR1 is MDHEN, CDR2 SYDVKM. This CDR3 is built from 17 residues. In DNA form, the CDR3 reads TGTGCCAGCAGGTCCCTTGTGACAAAACTGGGCAATCAGCCCCAGCATTTT. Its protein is CASRSLVTKLGNQPQHF.